Listed below are T cell receptor beta chains from one sample, sequenced in a study of circulating and synovial CD4+ cells in juvenile arthritis. The data were produced by immunoSEQ multiplex PCR, yet TCRdb's version contains in-frame clones alone and is incomplete. The sample lists about 35,000 clones; about 95% were seen once. Specimen: CD4+ T cells from blood. Receptor source: a human donor with juvenile idiopathic arthritis. Both conserved end residues are trimmed from each CDR3. D genes are given only for firm matches.

D gene: NA
CDR3 length: 10
V gene: TRBV28
CDR3 protein: ASSYSNQPQH

D gene: TRBD2
CDR3 length: 15
V gene: TRBV27
CDR3 protein: ASSLNSGRARVTIQY

D gene: NA
CDR3 length: 12
V gene: TRBV28
CDR3 protein: ASSSDQGRNTIY

D gene: NA
CDR3 length: 11
V gene: TRBV21-1
CDR3 protein: AKNSRAYNEQF

D gene: TRBD2
CDR3 length: 13
V gene: TRBV25-1
CDR3 protein: ASSYPSGGTDTQY

D gene: TRBD1
CDR3 length: 12
V gene: TRBV7-9
CDR3 protein: ASSYRDSSYEQY

D gene: TRBD2
CDR3 length: 14
V gene: TRBV5-4
CDR3 protein: ASSPGGRASEETQY

D gene: TRBD2
CDR3 length: 15
V gene: TRBV7-9
CDR3 protein: ASSSLSGRASYNEQF

D gene: NA
CDR3 length: 16
V gene: TRBV7-8
CDR3 protein: ASSLVATGSLFYNEQF

D gene: NA
CDR3 length: 14
V gene: TRBV4-2
CDR3 protein: ASSQEWSGGNSPLH

D gene: NA
CDR3 length: 13
V gene: TRBV7-2
CDR3 protein: ASSLVLTGDYGYT

D gene: NA
CDR3 length: 13
V gene: TRBV5-1
CDR3 protein: ASSLGAGSTDTQY

D gene: NA
CDR3 length: 11
V gene: TRBV7-8
CDR3 protein: ASSLAGAGEQY

D gene: NA
CDR3 length: 11
V gene: TRBV5-1
CDR3 protein: ASSPSRAYEQY

D gene: TRBD1
CDR3 length: 12
V gene: TRBV7-2
CDR3 protein: ASSPGTDRNTIY

D gene: NA
CDR3 length: 14
V gene: TRBV11-2
CDR3 protein: ASSFYSGTIQETQY

D gene: NA
CDR3 length: 12
V gene: TRBV5-1
CDR3 protein: ASSLSGERETQY

D gene: NA
CDR3 length: 11
V gene: TRBV19
CDR3 protein: ASSSGTKNIQY

D gene: TRBD1
CDR3 length: 13
V gene: TRBV4-2
CDR3 protein: ASSQTQGAKNIQY

D gene: TRBD1
CDR3 length: 15
V gene: TRBV4-1
CDR3 protein: ASSQGGTGNFPDTQY

D gene: TRBD1
CDR3 length: 15
V gene: TRBV14
CDR3 protein: ASSPRTGTGHDYEQY

D gene: TRBD1
CDR3 length: 12
V gene: TRBV28
CDR3 protein: ASSAGGVGEKLF

D gene: TRBD2
CDR3 length: 13
V gene: TRBV19
CDR3 protein: ASSIGLAGSDEQF

D gene: NA
CDR3 length: 12
V gene: TRBV28
CDR3 protein: ASGRGTVDEKLF

D gene: TRBD2
CDR3 length: 15
V gene: TRBV7-2
CDR3 protein: ASSLGDLAENTGELF

D gene: NA
CDR3 length: 12
V gene: TRBV27
CDR3 protein: ASSRPGQNTEAF

D gene: NA
CDR3 length: 12
V gene: TRBV2
CDR3 protein: ARKLPGSTGELF

D gene: NA
CDR3 length: 9
V gene: TRBV5-6
CDR3 protein: ASSQNNEQF

D gene: NA
CDR3 length: 12
V gene: TRBV9
CDR3 protein: ASSTTPGTDTQY

D gene: TRBD1
CDR3 length: 12
V gene: TRBV23-1
CDR3 protein: ASSPDRGTGELF

D gene: NA
CDR3 length: 13
V gene: TRBV7-9
CDR3 protein: ASRSRSGENTEAF

D gene: TRBD1
CDR3 length: 13
V gene: TRBV18
CDR3 protein: ASSPPGQGVEGYT

D gene: NA
CDR3 length: 13
V gene: TRBV11-2
CDR3 protein: ASSFQGPGTDTQY

D gene: TRBD1
CDR3 length: 17
V gene: TRBV28
CDR3 protein: ASSLWSPIDRGSVREQY